This T cell receptor (beta chain) originates from a study of T-cell reconstitution after alpha-beta-depleted transplantation in children. As it was prepared, the TCRbeta library received unique molecular identifiers. TCRdb reanalysed the PCR reads using MiXCR and keeps one entry per CDR3 protein. The table has 440,000 or so distinct CDR3 sequences, about 11% seen once; the top ten hold 4.5% to 7%. The germline gives CDR1 MNHNS, CDR2 SASEGT. Losses at the gene ends were 7 bases for V and 2 bases for J; bases not matched to a gene: 8. This CDR3 region has 15 residues. The origin of this receptor is a human donor who donated a stem cell graft to a child with acute myeloid leukemia. The chain joins TRBV6-1 to TRBJ2-3, with 8 bases lining up with TRBD2. Sequences were derived from PBMCs from the stem cell graft donor, sampled from the stem cell graft. The CDR3 loop reads CASTHSGVSTDTQYF. In DNA form, the CDR3 reads TGTGCCAGCACTCATAGCGGGGTGTCCACAGATACGCAGTATTTT.